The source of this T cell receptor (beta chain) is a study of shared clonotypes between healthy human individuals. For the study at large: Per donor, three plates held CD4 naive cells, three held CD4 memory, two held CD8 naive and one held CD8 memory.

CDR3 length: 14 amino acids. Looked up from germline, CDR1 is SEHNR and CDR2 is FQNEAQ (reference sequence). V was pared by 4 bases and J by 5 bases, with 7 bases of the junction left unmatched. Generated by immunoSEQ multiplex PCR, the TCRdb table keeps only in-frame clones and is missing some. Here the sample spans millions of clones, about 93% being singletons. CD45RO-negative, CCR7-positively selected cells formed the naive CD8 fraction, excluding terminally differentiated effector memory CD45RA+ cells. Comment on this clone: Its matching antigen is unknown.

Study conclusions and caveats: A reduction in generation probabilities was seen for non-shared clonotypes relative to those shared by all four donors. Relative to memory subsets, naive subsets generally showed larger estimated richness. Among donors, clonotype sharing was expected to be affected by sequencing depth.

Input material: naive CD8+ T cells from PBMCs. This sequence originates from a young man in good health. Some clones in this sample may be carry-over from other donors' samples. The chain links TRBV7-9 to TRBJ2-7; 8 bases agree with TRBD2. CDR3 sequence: CASSSRGTSNEQYF. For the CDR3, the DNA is TGTGCCAGCAGCTCCCGCGGGACTAGTAACGAGCAGTACTTC.